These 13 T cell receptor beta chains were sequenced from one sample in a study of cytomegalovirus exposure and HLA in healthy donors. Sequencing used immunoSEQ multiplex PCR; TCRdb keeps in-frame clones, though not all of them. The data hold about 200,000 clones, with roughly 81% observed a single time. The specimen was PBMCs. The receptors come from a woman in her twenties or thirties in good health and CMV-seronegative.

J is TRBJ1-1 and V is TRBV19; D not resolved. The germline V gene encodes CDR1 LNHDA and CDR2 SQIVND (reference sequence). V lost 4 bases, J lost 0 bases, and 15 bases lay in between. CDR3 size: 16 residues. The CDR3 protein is CASSTLQHGLNTEAFF. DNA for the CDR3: TGTGCCAGTAGTACCCTCCAACACGGGTTGAACACTGAAGCTTTCTTT.

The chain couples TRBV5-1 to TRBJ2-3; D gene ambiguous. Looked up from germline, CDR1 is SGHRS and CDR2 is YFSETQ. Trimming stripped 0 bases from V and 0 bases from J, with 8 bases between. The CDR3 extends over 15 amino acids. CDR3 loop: CASSLGGGSTDTQYF. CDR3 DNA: TGCGCCAGCAGCTTGGGAGGTGGAAGCACAGATACGCAGTATTTT. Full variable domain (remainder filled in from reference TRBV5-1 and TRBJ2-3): KAGVTQTPRYLIKTRGQQVTLSCSPISGHRSVSWYQQTPGQGLQFLFEYFSETQRNKGNFPGRFSGRQFSNSRSEMNVSTLELGDSALYLCASSLGGGSTDTQYFGPGTRLTVL.

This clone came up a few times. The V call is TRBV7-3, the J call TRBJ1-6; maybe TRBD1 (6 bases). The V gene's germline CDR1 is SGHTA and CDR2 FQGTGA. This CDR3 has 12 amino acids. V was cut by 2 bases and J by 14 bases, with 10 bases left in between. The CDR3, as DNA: TGTGCCAGCAGCTTAGACAGGTTCACCCTCCACTTT. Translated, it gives CASSLDRFTLHF.

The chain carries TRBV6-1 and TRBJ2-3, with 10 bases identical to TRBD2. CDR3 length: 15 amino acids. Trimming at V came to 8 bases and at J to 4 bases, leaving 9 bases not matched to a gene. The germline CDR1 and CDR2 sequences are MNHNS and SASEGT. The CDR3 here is CASGMTSGYADTQYF. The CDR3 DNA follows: TGTGCCAGCGGTATGACTAGCGGGTACGCAGATACGCAGTATTTT.

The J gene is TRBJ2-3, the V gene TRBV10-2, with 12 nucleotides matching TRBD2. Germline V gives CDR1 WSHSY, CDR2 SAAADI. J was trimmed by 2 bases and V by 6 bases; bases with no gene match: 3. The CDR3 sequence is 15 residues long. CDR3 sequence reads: CASRGLAGFTDTQYF. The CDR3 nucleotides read TGCGCCAGCAGAGGACTAGCGGGATTCACAGATACGCAGTATTTT.

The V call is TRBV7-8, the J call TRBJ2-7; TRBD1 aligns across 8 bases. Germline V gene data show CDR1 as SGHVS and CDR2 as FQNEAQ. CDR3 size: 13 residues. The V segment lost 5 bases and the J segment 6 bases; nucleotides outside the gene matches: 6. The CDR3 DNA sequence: TGTGCCAGCAGCCAGGACAGGGCCGGCGAGCAGTACTTC. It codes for CASSQDRAGEQYF.

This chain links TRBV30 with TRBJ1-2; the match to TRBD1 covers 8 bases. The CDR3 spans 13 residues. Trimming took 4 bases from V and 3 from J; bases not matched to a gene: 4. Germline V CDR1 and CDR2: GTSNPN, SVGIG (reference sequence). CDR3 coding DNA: TGTGCCTGGATGGACAGGGTCGACTATGGCTACACCTTC. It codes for CAWMDRVDYGYTF.

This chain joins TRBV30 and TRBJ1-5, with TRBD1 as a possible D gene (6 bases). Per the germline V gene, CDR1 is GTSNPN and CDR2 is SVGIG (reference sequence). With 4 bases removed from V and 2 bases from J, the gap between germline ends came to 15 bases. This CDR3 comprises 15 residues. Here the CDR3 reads CAWTVRGGGNQPQHF. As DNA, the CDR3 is TGTGCCTGGACTGTCAGGGGAGGGGGCAATCAGCCCCAGCATTTT. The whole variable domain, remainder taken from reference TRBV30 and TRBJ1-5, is SQTIHQWPATLVQPVGSPLSLECTVEGTSNPNLYWYRQAAGRGLQLLFYSVGIGQISSEVPQNLSASRPQDRQFILSSKKLLLSDSGFYLCAWTVRGGGNQPQHFGDGTRLSIL.

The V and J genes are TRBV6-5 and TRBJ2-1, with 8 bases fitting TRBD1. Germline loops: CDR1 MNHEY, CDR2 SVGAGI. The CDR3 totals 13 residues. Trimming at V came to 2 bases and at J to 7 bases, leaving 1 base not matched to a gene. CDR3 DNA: TGTGCCAGCAGTTACCGGACAGGGAATGAGCAGTTCTTC. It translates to CASSYRTGNEQFF.

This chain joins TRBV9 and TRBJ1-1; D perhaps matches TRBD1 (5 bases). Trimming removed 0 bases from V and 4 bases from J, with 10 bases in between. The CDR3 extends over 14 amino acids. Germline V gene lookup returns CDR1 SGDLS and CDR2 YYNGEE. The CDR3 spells CASSVAFGGTEAFF. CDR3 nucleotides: TGTGCCAGCAGCGTAGCTTTCGGGGGCACTGAAGCTTTCTTT.

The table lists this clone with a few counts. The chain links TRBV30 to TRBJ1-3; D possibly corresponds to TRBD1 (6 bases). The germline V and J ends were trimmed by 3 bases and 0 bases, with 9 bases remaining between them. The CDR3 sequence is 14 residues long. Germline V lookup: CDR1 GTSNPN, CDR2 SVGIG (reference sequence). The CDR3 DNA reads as TGTGCCTGGAGCAGGGGCAGCTCTGGAAACACCATATATTTT. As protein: CAWSRGSSGNTIYF. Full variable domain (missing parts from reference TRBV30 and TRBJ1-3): SQTIHQWPATLVQPVGSPLSLECTVEGTSNPNLYWYRQAAGRGLQLLFYSVGIGQISSEVPQNLSASRPQDRQFILSSKKLLLSDSGFYLCAWSRGSSGNTIYFGEGSWLTVV.

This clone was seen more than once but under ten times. The CDR3: CASSVGTLQETQYF. In nucleotides, the CDR3 is TGTGCCAGCAGCGTTGGGACACTTCAAGAGACCCAGTACTTC. This chain connects TRBV9 to TRBJ2-5; a possible D gene is TRBD1 (6 bases). Germline lookup yields CDR1 SGDLS and CDR2 YYNGEE. This CDR3 is 14 amino acids long. The germline V and J ends were trimmed by 2 bases and 2 bases, with 10 bases remaining between them.

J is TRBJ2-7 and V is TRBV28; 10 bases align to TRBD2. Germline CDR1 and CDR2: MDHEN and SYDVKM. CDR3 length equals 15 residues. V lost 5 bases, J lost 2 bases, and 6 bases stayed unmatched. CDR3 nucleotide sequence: TGTGCCAGCAGTACTCCGGGACTAGCGACCTACGAGCAGTACTTC. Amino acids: CASSTPGLATYEQYF.